A single sample gave rise to the 14 T cell receptor beta chains below, sequenced in a study of blood T cell dynamics during melanoma immunotherapy. Time point meaning: week 3, after first cycle of checkpoint inhibitor. Clones were sequenced by immunoSEQ multiplex PCR, and TCRdb holds only the in-frame ones, with some missing. Here the sample spans 15,000 or so clones, 94% being singletons. Here the sequenced sample was effector memory CD8+ T cells from blood, taken from a patient treated with checkpoint blockade. These TCRs come from a human donor with melanoma.

On this clone itself: One end of the junction does not line up with germline, which may come from a read error. This chain uses TRBV5-1 with TRBJ2-7; D call uncertain. The CDR3 length is 13 residues. Germline assignment: CDR1 SGHRS and CDR2 YFSETQ. For the CDR3, the DNA is TGCGCCAGCAGCTTGAGCCCCTCCTACGGGCAGTACTTC. The encoded protein is CASSLSPSYGQYF. The variable domain in full, with the rest retrieved from reference TRBV5-1 and TRBJ2-7, is KAGVTQTPRYLIKTRGQQVTLSCSPISGHRSVSWYQQTPGQGLQFLFEYFSETQRNKGNFPGRFSGRQFSNSRSEMNVSTLELGDSALYLCASSLSPSYGQYFGPGTRLTVT.

This clone has a single count. The chain recombines TRBV29-1 with TRBJ1-1, with 12 positions matching TRBD1. The junction had 10 bases not matched to a gene; V was cut back by 7 bases and J by 10 bases. The CDR3 is 13 amino acids. Germline loops: CDR1 SQVTM, CDR2 ANQGSEA. The CDR3 loop reads CSATGTGGLGAFF. CDR3 sequence (DNA): TGCAGCGCTACCGGGACAGGGGGCTTGGGAGCTTTCTTT.

This sequence joins TRBV19 and TRBJ2-7, with TRBD2 matching over 13 bases. In germline, CDR1 is LNHDA, CDR2 SQIVND (reference sequence). The junction had 3 bases not matched to a gene; V was cut back by 3 bases and J by 7 bases. There are 14 residues in the CDR3. The CDR3 loop reads CASSIGTSGNEQYF. Here the CDR3 DNA reads TGTGCCAGTAGTATTGGGACTAGCGGGAATGAGCAGTACTTC.

This rearrangement joins TRBV5-4 to TRBJ2-1; 14 bases agree with TRBD2. V shed 3 bases and J 0 bases; nucleotides not matched to a gene: 5. The germline CDR1 and CDR2 sequences are SGHNT and YYREEE (reference sequence). This CDR3 spans 18 amino acids. The CDR3 region is CASSWGLAGVSSYNEQFF. The DNA of the CDR3 is TGTGCCAGCAGCTGGGGACTAGCGGGAGTGAGCTCCTACAATGAGCAGTTCTTC.

This clone was detected a few times. The gene calls are TRBV7-2 and TRBJ2-5; D possibly corresponds to TRBD2 (7 bases). The CDR3 sequence is 17 residues long. The germline CDR1 and CDR2 sequences are SGHTA and FQGNSA. The V and J ends lost 2 bases and 0 bases respectively, with 16 bases between them. CDR3 sequence: CASSLQGRGAYQETQYF. The DNA for the CDR3 is TGTGCCAGCAGCTTACAGGGGAGGGGAGCGTACCAAGAGACCCAGTACTTC.

The chain combines TRBV5-8 with TRBJ2-7; 14 nucleotides agree with TRBD2. V shed 0 bases, J shed 3 bases, and the junction held 8 bases outside the gene matches. The V gene's germline CDR1 is SGHTS and CDR2 YDEGEE. The CDR3 totals 18 residues. CDR3 DNA: TGTGCCAGCAGCTTGGGACTAGCGGGAGGGCCCTCGATCTACGAGCAGTACTTC. The encoded protein is CASSLGLAGGPSIYEQYF.

The CDR3 DNA sequence: TGTGCCAGCAGTGTCACGACTAGCGGGAGGAACTACGAGCAGTACTTC. Amino acids: CASSVTTSGRNYEQYF. V gene TRBV27 combines with J gene TRBJ2-7; 13 nucleotides line up with TRBD2. This CDR3 comprises 16 residues. The ends lost 5 bases at V and 3 bases at J; junction bases unmatched: 7. Germline values: CDR1 MNHEY, CDR2 SMNVEV (reference sequence).

The rearrangement links TRBV7-2 to TRBJ2-1; 10 nucleotides agree with TRBD2. CDR3 length: 16 amino acids. Losses at the gene ends were 4 bases for V and 7 bases for J; bases not matched to a gene: 10. Germline CDR1 SGHTA, CDR2 FQGNSA. In DNA, the CDR3 is TGTGCCAGCAGCTCGGAGCGGGAGGGTATCGGGAATGAGCAGTTCTTC. It translates to CASSSEREGIGNEQFF.

The CDR3 sequence is CASTTRQESSYEQYF. DNA of the CDR3: TGTGCCAGCACCACTCGACAGGAGAGCTCCTACGAGCAGTACTTC. This chain uses TRBV21-1 with TRBJ2-7; the D call TRBD1 from the table was never checked on the DNA. TRBV21-1 is a recognized pseudogene. CDR3 length: 15 residues.

In its sample, this clone was seen once. The chain uses TRBV28 and TRBJ1-2; D call uncertain. Germline CDR1 and CDR2: MDHEN and SYDVKM. The CDR3 is made up of 15 amino acids. V shed 2 bases and J shed 0 bases, with 10 bases lying between them. CDR3 region: CASSLTVLPNYGYTF. CDR3 nucleotide sequence: TGTGCCAGCAGTTTAACCGTCTTACCTAACTATGGCTACACCTTC.

The V gene is TRBV4-1, the J gene TRBJ2-7; 11 bases match TRBD1. The length of the CDR3 is 16 residues. The junction had 7 bases not matched to a gene; V was cut back by 4 bases and J by 2 bases. CDR1 MGHRA and CDR2 YSYEKL come from the germline V gene. CDR3 residues: CASSLRTGGSAYEQYF. Written as DNA, the CDR3 is TGCGCCAGCAGCCTTAGGACAGGGGGCAGTGCCTACGAGCAGTACTTC.

The genes are TRBV27 and TRBJ2-3; maybe TRBD2 (5 bases). The germline V and J ends were trimmed by 7 bases and 5 bases, with 16 bases remaining between them. The CDR3 runs 14 residues. The germline gives CDR1 MNHEY, CDR2 SMNVEV (reference sequence). The CDR3 DNA is TGTGCCAGCAAATTAAGAGGGCGGGTAGATACGCAGTATTTT. Translating it yields CASKLRGRVDTQYF.

The genes are TRBV15 and TRBJ2-5, with TRBD2 matching over 7 bases. The CDR3 spans 20 residues. From germline, CDR1 is LNHNV and CDR2 YYDKDF (reference sequence). The J segment lost 5 bases and the V segment lost 0 bases, leaving 21 bases of the junction unmatched. The DNA for the CDR3 is TGTGCCACCAGCAGAGATGGGATCCCCGGGACGTGGGAGGGTCGGGAGACCCAGTACTTC. It is translated as CATSRDGIPGTWEGRETQYF.

The sample holds one count of this clone. The chain carries TRBV5-4 and TRBJ2-1, with 11 bases aligning to TRBD2. Germline CDR1 is SGHNT and CDR2 is YYREEE (reference sequence). V trimming: 4 bases; J trimming: 4 bases; junction bases outside the gene matches: 4. The CDR3 extends over 15 amino acids. The CDR3 DNA sequence: TGTGCCAGCAGCCTGGGACTAGCGGCTTACAATGAGCAGTTCTTC. Translation gives CASSLGLAAYNEQFF.